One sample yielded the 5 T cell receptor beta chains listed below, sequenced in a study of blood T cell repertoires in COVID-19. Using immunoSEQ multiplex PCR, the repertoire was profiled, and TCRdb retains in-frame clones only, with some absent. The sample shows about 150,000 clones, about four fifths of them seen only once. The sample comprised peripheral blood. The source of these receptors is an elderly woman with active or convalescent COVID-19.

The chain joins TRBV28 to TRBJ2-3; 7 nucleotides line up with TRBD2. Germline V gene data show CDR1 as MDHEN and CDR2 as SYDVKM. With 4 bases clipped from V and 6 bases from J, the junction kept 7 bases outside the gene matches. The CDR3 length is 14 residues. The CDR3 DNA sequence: TGTGCCAGCAGTTGGGTTAGCGGGTCGGATACGCAGTATTTT. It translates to CASSWVSGSDTQYF.

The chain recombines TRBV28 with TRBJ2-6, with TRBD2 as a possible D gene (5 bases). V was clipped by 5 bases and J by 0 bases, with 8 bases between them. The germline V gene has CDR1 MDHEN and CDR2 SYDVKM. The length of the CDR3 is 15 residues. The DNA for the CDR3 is TGTGCCAGCAGTCATGGGAGCTCTGGGGCCAACGTCCTGACTTTC. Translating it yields CASSHGSSGANVLTF.

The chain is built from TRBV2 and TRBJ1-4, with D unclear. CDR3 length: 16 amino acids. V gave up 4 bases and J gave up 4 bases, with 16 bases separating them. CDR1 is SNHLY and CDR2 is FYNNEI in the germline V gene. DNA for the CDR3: TGTGCCAGCAGTGCCCGACTTGGCAGAAATAATGAAAAACTGTTTTTT. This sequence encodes CASSARLGRNNEKLFF. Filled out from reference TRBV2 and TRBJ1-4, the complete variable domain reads EPEVTQTPSHQVTQMGQEVILRCVPISNHLYFYWYRQILGQKVEFLVSFYNNEISEKSEIFDDQFSVERPDGSNFTLKIRSTKLEDSAMYFCASSARLGRNNEKLFFGSGTQLSVL.

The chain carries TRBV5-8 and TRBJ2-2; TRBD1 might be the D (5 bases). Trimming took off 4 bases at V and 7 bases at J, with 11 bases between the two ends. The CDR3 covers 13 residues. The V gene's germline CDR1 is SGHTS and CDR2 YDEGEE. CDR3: CASSTWTFGELFF. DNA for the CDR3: TGTGCCAGCAGCACATGGACATTCGGGGAGCTGTTTTTT.

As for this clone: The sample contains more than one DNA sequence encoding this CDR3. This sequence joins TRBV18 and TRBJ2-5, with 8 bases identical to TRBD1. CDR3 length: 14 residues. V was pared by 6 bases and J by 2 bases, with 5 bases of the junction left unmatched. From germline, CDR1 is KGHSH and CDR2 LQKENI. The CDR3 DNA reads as TGTGCCAGCTCGCCTGGGACAGGTCAAGAGACCCAGTACTTC. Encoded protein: CASSPGTGQETQYF.